Below are 26 T cell receptor beta chains sequenced from a single sample in a study of T-cell memory formation after mild COVID-19 (dated by TCRdb to the early 2020s). Libraries came from 5' RACE. Sequencing took place on an Illumina NovaSeq 6000. The raw public data were reprocessed by TCRdb itself: fastp quality trimming at Q25, MiXCR clonotype calling, in-frame beta chains only. Identical CDR3 protein sequences are pooled into one entry, listed with their most common genes and DNA. Counted in this sample were about 140,000 distinct CDR3 sequences; around 25% of them appeared once. The ten largest clones represent roughly a quarter of the sample. The sample was PBMCs or a T cell subset sorted from them (not recorded which). The receptor source for this set is an adult woman who had mild COVID-19 (a few samples of this study predate the infection). The sample titles of this study are shuffled in the database, so cell type and time point are left out; the donor was told from shared clones.

The J gene is TRBJ2-1, the V gene TRBV7-3, with TRBD2 matching 7 bases. The CDR3 contains 18 residues. Germline V lookup: CDR1 SGHTA, CDR2 FQGTGA. V shed 2 bases and J 2 bases; nucleotides not matched to a gene: 12. The CDR3 DNA sequence: TGTGCCAGCAGCTTACAGGCTAGCGGAGTGTTCCCCTACAATGAGCAGTTCTTC. Its translation: CASSLQASGVFPYNEQFF.

This sequence joins TRBV7-3 and TRBJ2-1; possibly TRBD1 or TRBD2 for D (5 bases each). Germline V gene lookup returns CDR1 SGHTA and CDR2 FQGTGA. This CDR3 comprises 12 residues. The V end lost 5 bases, the J end lost 9 bases, and 11 bases lay between the germline ends. The CDR3 spells CASSPLGVEQFF. The CDR3 region has the DNA TGTGCCAGCAGCCCCCTGGGGGTTGAGCAGTTCTTC.

The J gene is TRBJ2-7, the V gene TRBV12-3 or TRBV12-4, with D perhaps TRBD2 (5 bases). The V end lost 3 bases, the J end lost 4 bases, and 7 bases lay between the germline ends. The CDR3 consists of 12 residues. CDR3 DNA: TGTGCCAGCAGTTTGGAGGATTACGAGCAGTACTTC. Its protein product is CASSLEDYEQYF.

The sample holds a few counts of this clonotype. The genes are TRBV7-8 and TRBJ2-7; D is ambiguous. The V gene's germline CDR1 is SGHVS and CDR2 FQNEAQ. The length of the CDR3 is 15 residues. With 0 bases removed from V and 1 base from J, the gap between germline ends came to 10 bases. The CDR3 reads CASSLARTDSYEQYF. The DNA of the CDR3 is TGTGCCAGCAGCTTAGCGCGGACGGATTCCTACGAGCAGTACTTC.

This sequence joins TRBV20-1 and TRBJ2-7; D unclear. V gave up 4 bases and J gave up 2 bases, with 12 bases separating them. Germline V gene data show CDR1 as DFQATT and CDR2 as SNEGSKA (reference sequence). CDR3 length equals 13 residues. CDR3 sequence (DNA): TGCAGTGCTACATCCAGCACAACCTACGAGCAGTACTTC. Amino acids: CSATSSTTYEQYF.

This CDR3 reads CASSLVQPTDTQYF. The CDR3 bases are TGTGCCAGCAGCTTAGTTCAGCCCACAGATACGCAGTATTTT. The V call is TRBV11-1, the J call TRBJ2-3; D unclear. The CDR3 is 14 amino acids. Germline values: CDR1 SGHAT, CDR2 FQDESV (reference sequence). V was trimmed by 1 base and J by 2 bases, leaving 7 bases between them.

The CDR3 sequence: CASSRTGGSSYEQYF. In DNA form, the CDR3 reads TGCGCCAGCAGCAGAACAGGGGGAAGCTCCTACGAGCAGTACTTC. V is TRBV5-1 and J is TRBJ2-7; 8 bases align to TRBD1. Looked up from germline, CDR1 is SGHRS and CDR2 is YFSETQ. The CDR3 consists of 15 residues. The V gene end was trimmed by 4 bases and the J gene end by 0 bases; junction bases not matched to a gene: 6.

J is TRBJ2-7 and V is TRBV6-2 or TRBV6-3; D remains ambiguous. Germline-derived CDR1 and CDR2 are MNHEY and SVGEGT. Trimming took off 2 bases at V and 6 bases at J, with 5 bases between the two ends. The CDR3 runs 11 residues. The CDR3 DNA reads as TGTGCCAGCAGTTACGCCTCCGAGCAGTACTTC. It encodes CASSYASEQYF.

This clonotype was observed a handful of times. The chain is built from TRBV12-3 or TRBV12-4 and TRBJ2-1; possible D gene TRBD2, 5 bases. The V end was cut by 5 bases, the J end by 13 bases, with 15 bases between. This CDR3 is built from 12 residues. CDR3 protein: CASSRDEALQFF. The DNA of the CDR3 is TGTGCCAGCAGTCGGGATGAGGCCCTACAGTTCTTC.

This chain uses TRBV5-1 with TRBJ2-5, with unresolved D. Germline V gives CDR1 SGHRS, CDR2 YFSETQ. The CDR3 has 13 amino acids. Between the trimmed V and J ends, which lost 2 bases and 4 bases, there was a span of 9 bases. The CDR3 sequence is CASSFQRGETQYF. The CDR3 region has the DNA TGCGCCAGCAGCTTCCAGAGAGGAGAGACCCAGTACTTC.

In this sample, this clonotype turned up a few times. The chain links TRBV5-1 to TRBJ1-1, with D possibly being TRBD1 (5 bases). Germline CDR1 reads SGHRS; CDR2 reads YFSETQ. V was clipped by 0 bases and J by 7 bases, with 16 bases between them. This CDR3 contains 15 residues. This chain's CDR3 is CASSLESARRGEAFF. CDR3 coding DNA: TGCGCCAGCAGCTTGGAGTCAGCCCGAAGGGGTGAAGCTTTCTTT.

The sample holds a few counts of this clonotype. CDR3 in DNA: TGTGCCAGCGGCTCCCCGTCCCTAGTCGAGCAGTACTTC. It is translated as CASGSPSLVEQYF. The V call is TRBV7-9, the J call TRBJ2-7; no reliable D call. Trimming took 8 bases from V and 6 from J, leaving 17 bases between them. This CDR3 is built from 13 residues. From germline, CDR1 is SEHNR and CDR2 FQNEAQ (reference sequence).

This clonotype has just a few counts. The chain joins TRBV5-1 to TRBJ1-2, with D unresolved. The CDR3 runs 12 residues. Germline lookup yields CDR1 SGHRS and CDR2 YFSETQ. The V end was cut by 0 bases, the J end by 8 bases, with 8 bases between. The CDR3 reads CASSLEGYGYTF. In nucleotides, the CDR3 is TGCGCCAGCAGCTTGGAGGGCTACGGCTACACCTTC.

The chain recombines TRBV9 with TRBJ2-3, with 8 bases that match TRBD2. This CDR3 has 15 amino acids. Germline loops: CDR1 SGDLS, CDR2 YYNGEE. With 0 bases clipped from V and 3 bases from J, the junction kept 3 bases outside the gene matches. In nucleotides, the CDR3 is TGTGCCAGCAGCGTAGCGGCTAGCGGGACAGATACGCAGTATTTT. Its translation is CASSVAASGTDTQYF.

The count of this clonotype is one. The chain is built from TRBV6-5 and TRBJ1-2; D is perhaps TRBD1 (5 bases). This CDR3 has 15 amino acids. V shed 6 bases and J shed 0 bases, with 14 bases lying between them. The V gene's germline CDR1 is MNHEY and CDR2 SVGAGI. The CDR3: CASSPGTDANYGYTF. CDR3 nucleotide sequence: TGTGCCAGCAGCCCCGGGACGGATGCTAACTATGGCTACACCTTC.

This clonotype was counted between two and nine times. This chain connects TRBV6-1 to TRBJ1-1, with D possibly being TRBD1 (6 bases). The CDR3 extends over 15 amino acids. V dropped 2 bases and J dropped 0 bases, with 10 bases sitting between them. Germline CDR1 reads MNHNS; CDR2 reads SASEGT. CDR3 amino acids: CASSEFRGMNTEAFF. CDR3 in DNA: TGTGCCAGCAGTGAATTTAGGGGGATGAACACTGAAGCTTTCTTT.

The rearrangement uses TRBV4-1 and TRBJ1-2; D possibly corresponds to TRBD1 (6 bases). CDR3 length equals 15 residues. Germline loops: CDR1 MGHRA, CDR2 YSYEKL. Trimming pared 3 bases from V and 1 base from J, leaving 12 bases between. Here the CDR3 reads CASSQGLDSNYGYTF. CDR3 in DNA: TGCGCCAGCAGCCAGGGATTGGACAGTAACTATGGCTACACCTTC.

This clonotype was found a few times. This chain uses TRBV7-9 with TRBJ2-5, with D unresolved. The CDR3 is 14 amino acids. V lost 1 base and J 3 bases, leaving 9 bases between the germline ends. Germline CDR1 reads SEHNR; CDR2 reads FQNEAQ (reference sequence). This CDR3 is CASSLERREETQYF. CDR3 coding DNA: TGTGCCAGCAGCTTAGAGAGACGGGAAGAGACCCAGTACTTC.

The chain carries TRBV9 and TRBJ2-2; D may be TRBD2 (5 bases). The CDR3 is 14 amino acids. V was cut by 4 bases and J by 5 bases, with 12 bases left in between. CDR1 is SGDLS and CDR2 is YYNGEE in the germline V gene. The CDR3 DNA follows: TGTGCCAGCAGCCCCCCCGCGGGTACCGGGGAGCTGTTTTTT. Its protein product is CASSPPAGTGELFF.

The sample holds a few counts of this clonotype. V is TRBV12-3 or TRBV12-4 and J is TRBJ1-5; a weak D match, TRBD1 (5 bases). CDR3 length equals 14 residues. V was clipped by 3 bases and J by 11 bases, with 17 bases between them. The CDR3 region has the DNA TGTGCCAGCAGTTTGGCCGACAGCGGGATGGCCCAGCATTTT. This gives the protein CASSLADSGMAQHF.

The J gene is TRBJ2-1, the V gene TRBV7-6; D may match TRBD1 or TRBD2 (5 bases each). Germline V lookup: CDR1 SGHVS, CDR2 FNYEAQ. The V gene lost 4 bases and the J gene lost 8 bases, with 9 bases spanning the gap. The CDR3 contains 12 residues. This chain's CDR3 is CASSSMGDEQFF. In DNA form, the CDR3 reads TGTGCCAGCAGCTCCATGGGGGATGAGCAGTTCTTC.

In this sample, this clonotype turned up a few times. The chain recombines TRBV15 with TRBJ2-7, with a weak D call TRBD1 (6 bases). Germline V gene data show CDR1 as LNHNV and CDR2 as YYDKDF (reference sequence). The CDR3 extends over 15 amino acids. V was cut by 0 bases and J by 7 bases, with 16 bases left in between. The CDR3 protein is CATSRDRTGRGEQYF. In DNA form, the CDR3 reads TGTGCCACCAGCAGAGATCGTACAGGGAGAGGGGAGCAGTACTTC. The variable domain in full, with the rest retrieved from reference TRBV15 and TRBJ2-7, is DAMVIQNPRYQVTQFGKPVTLSCSQTLNHNVMYWYQQKSSQAPKLLFHYYDKDFNNEADTPDNFQSRRPNTSFCFLDIRSPGLGDTAMYLCATSRDRTGRGEQYFGPGTRLTVT.

This chain links TRBV24-1 with TRBJ1-5, with a possible D match to TRBD1 (6 bases). The V end lost 3 bases, the J end lost 6 bases, and 11 bases lay between the germline ends. CDR1 and CDR2 from the germline V gene are KGHDR and SFDVKD. The CDR3 has 14 residues. The CDR3 DNA follows: TGTGCCACCAGTGATCGGGGGCGAGGTCAGCCCCAGCATTTT. It encodes CATSDRGRGQPQHF.

This chain connects TRBV9 to TRBJ2-3; D possibly uses TRBD1 or TRBD2 (5 bases each). CDR1 is SGDLS, CDR2 YYNGEE, per germline. The V and J ends lost 3 bases and 2 bases respectively, with 16 bases between them. This CDR3 is 16 amino acids long. CDR3 coding DNA: TGTGCCAGCAGCGGTCCCGGTGAGGGGCACACAGATACGCAGTATTTT. Translating gives CASSGPGEGHTDTQYF.

This chain connects TRBV4-1 to TRBJ2-5, with a possible D match to TRBD1 (5 bases). Germline CDR1 MGHRA, CDR2 YSYEKL. The CDR3 is 15 residues long. V was clipped by 3 bases and J by 1 base, with 12 bases between them. CDR3 sequence: CASSQQGRFQETQYF. CDR3 sequence (DNA): TGCGCCAGCAGCCAGCAGGGCCGTTTCCAAGAGACCCAGTACTTC.

The chain carries TRBV27 and TRBJ2-7; TRBD2 aligns across 7 bases. Per the germline V gene, CDR1 is MNHEY and CDR2 is SMNVEV (reference sequence). The CDR3 runs to 14 residues. Trimming took 5 bases from V and 9 from J; bases not matched to a gene: 13. Here the CDR3 DNA reads TGTGCCAGCAGTCTCGGGGGGAGTTACGAGGGGCAGTACTTC. The encoded protein is CASSLGGSYEGQYF.